This T cell receptor beta chain was sequenced during a study of spatial heterogeneity in lung cancer. Overall study context: The count of detected beta-chain sequences consistently exceeded that of alpha-chain sequences. TCR transcript abundance in tumor regions was strongly correlated with the T cell module score obtained from matched bulk RNA-seq. The study's findings and limits: The study found that expanded intratumoral alpha and beta TCR counts tracked tumor mutation counts. Estimated TCR-seq coverage of tumor T cells was only 6.5% to 7.5% for alpha chains. For beta chains, the corresponding estimate was roughly 12%.

Germline V gene lookup returns CDR1 SSHAT and CDR2 FNYEAQ (reference sequence). The CDR3 is made up of 14 amino acids. This clonotype was seen more than once but under ten times. The antigen is not known. Sequence at one end of the junction differs from germline and may be a read error. TCRdb ran MiXCR on the 5' RACE reads and lists one entry per CDR3 protein. The sample includes over 15,000 distinct CDR3 sequences, roughly 5.7% of them seen just once. As to time point: sample taken at primary tumor resection. The receptor was isolated from a female donor with early-stage non-small cell lung cancer. The sequencing here drew on lung tumor tissue, taken at surgery. This rearrangement joins TRBV7-7 to TRBJ2-3; D perhaps matches TRBD2 (6 bases). The CDR3 region is CASSQHWGADTQYF. The CDR3 bases are TGTGCTAGCAGCCAACATTGGGGGGCAGATACGCAGTATTTT. Full variable domain (remainder filled in from reference TRBV7-7 and TRBJ2-3): GAGVSQSPRYKVTKRGQDVTLRCDPISSHATLYWYQQALGQGPEFLTYFNYEAQPDKSGLPSDRFSAERPEGSISTLTIQRTEQRDSAMYRCASSQHWGADTQYFGPGTRLTVL.